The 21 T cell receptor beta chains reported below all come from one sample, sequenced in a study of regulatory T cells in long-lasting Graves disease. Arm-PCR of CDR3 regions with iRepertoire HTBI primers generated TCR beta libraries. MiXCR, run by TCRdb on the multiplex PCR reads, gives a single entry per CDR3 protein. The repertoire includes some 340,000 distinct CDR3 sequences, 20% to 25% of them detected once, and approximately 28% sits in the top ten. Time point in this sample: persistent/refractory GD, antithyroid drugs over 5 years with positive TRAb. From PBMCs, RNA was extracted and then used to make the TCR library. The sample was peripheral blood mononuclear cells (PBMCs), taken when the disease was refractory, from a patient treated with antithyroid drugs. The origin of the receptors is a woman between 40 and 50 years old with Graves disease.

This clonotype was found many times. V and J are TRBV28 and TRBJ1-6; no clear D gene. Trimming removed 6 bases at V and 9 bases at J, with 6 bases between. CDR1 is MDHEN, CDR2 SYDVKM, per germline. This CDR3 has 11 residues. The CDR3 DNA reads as TGTGCCAGCAGCTTAGGTTCACCCCTCCACTTT. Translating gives CASSLGSPLHF.

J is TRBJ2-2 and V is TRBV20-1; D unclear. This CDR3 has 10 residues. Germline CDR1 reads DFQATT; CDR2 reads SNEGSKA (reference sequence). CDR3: CRTNTGELFF. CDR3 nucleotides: TGCAGAACGAACACCGGGGAGCTGTTTTTT.

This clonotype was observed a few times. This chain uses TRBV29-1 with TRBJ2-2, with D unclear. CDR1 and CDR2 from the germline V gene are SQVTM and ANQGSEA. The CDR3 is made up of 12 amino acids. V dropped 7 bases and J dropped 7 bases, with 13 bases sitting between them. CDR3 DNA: TGCAGCGCCGCACAGATGGGCGGGGAGCTGTTTTTT. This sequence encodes CSAAQMGGELFF.

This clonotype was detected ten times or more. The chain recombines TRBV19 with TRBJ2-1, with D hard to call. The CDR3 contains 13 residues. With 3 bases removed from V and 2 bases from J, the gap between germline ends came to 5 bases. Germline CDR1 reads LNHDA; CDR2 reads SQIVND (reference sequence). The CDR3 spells CASSMSPYNEQFF. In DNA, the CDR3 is TGTGCCAGTAGTATGTCCCCCTACAATGAGCAGTTCTTC.

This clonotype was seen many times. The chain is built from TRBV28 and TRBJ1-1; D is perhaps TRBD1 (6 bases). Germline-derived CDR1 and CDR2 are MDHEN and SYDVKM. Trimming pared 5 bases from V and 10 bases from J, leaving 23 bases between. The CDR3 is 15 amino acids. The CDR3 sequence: CASSAGLNRAKTAFF. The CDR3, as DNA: TGTGCCAGCAGTGCCGGGTTAAACAGGGCGAAAACAGCTTTCTTT.

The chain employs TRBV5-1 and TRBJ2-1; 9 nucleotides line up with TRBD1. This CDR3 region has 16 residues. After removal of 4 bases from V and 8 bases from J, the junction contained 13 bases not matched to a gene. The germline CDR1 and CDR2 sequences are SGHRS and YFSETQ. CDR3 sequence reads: CASSALGTGRIDEQFF. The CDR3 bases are TGCGCCAGCAGCGCCCTCGGGACAGGGCGGATTGATGAGCAGTTCTTC.

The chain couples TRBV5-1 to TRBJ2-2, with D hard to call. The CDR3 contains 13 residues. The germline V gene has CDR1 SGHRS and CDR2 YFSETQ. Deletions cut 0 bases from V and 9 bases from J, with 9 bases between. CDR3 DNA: TGCGCCAGCAGCTTGGTAGTAGGCAGGGAGCTGTTTTTT. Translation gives CASSLVVGRELFF.

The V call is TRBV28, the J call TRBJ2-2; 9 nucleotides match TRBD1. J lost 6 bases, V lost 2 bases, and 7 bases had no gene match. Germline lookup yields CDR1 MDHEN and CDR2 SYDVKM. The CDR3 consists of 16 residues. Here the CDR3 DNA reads TGTGCCAGCAGTTTAGATAGGACAGGGGTCTCCGGGGAGCTGTTTTTT. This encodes CASSLDRTGVSGELFF. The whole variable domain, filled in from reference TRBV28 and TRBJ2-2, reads DVKVTQSSRYLVKRTGEKVFLECVQDMDHENMFWYRQDPGLGLRLIYFSYDVKMKEKGDIPEGYSVSREKKERFSLILESASTNQTSMYLCASSLDRTGVSGELFFGEGSRLTVL.

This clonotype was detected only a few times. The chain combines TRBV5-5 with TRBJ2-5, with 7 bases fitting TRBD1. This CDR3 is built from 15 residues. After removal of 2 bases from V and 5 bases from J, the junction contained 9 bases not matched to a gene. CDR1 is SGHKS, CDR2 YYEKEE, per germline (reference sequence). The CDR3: CASSLYRGQGETQYF. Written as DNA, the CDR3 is TGTGCCAGCAGCTTATACAGGGGCCAAGGGGAGACCCAGTACTTC.

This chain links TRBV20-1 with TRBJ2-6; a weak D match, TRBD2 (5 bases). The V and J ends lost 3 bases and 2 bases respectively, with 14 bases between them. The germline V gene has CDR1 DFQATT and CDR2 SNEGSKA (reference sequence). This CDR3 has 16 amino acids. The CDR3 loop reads CSASRSLGTGANVLTF. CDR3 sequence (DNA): TGCAGTGCTAGTCGTAGCCTCGGGACTGGGGCCAACGTCCTGACTTTC.

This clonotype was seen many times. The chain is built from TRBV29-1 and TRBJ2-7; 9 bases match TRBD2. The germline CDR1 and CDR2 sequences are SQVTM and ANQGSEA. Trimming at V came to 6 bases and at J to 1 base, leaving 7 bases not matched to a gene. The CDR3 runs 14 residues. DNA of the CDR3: TGCAGCGTCGTAGCGGGAGAGGTGTCCTACGAGCAGTACTTC. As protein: CSVVAGEVSYEQYF.

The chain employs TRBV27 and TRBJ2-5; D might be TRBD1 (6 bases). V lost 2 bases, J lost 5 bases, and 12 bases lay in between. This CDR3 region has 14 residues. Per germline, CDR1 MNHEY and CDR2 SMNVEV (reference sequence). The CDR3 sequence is CASSLQGTGETQYF. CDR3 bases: TGTGCCAGCAGTTTACAGGGGACGGGGGAGACCCAGTACTTC.

The CDR3 DNA sequence: TGTGCCAGCATATCAGGGGGCGCGAGTGGCTACACCTTC. This sequence encodes CASISGGASGYTF. The chain couples TRBV28 to TRBJ1-2; 8 positions match TRBD1. This CDR3 is built from 13 residues. The germline V gene encodes CDR1 MDHEN and CDR2 SYDVKM. V was clipped by 7 bases and J by 7 bases; unmatched bases: 8.

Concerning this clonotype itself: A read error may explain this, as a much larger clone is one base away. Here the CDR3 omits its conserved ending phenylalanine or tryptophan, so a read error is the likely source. CDR3 nucleotide sequence: TGCAGCGTTGAAAGCCAGAACACTGAAGCTTTCTCT. Its protein is CSVESQNTEAFS. The genes are TRBV29-1 and TRBJ1-1, with unresolved D. The CDR3 sequence is 12 residues long. Trimming stripped 2 bases from V and 1 base from J, with 5 bases between. The germline CDR1 and CDR2 sequences are SQVTM and ANQGSEA.

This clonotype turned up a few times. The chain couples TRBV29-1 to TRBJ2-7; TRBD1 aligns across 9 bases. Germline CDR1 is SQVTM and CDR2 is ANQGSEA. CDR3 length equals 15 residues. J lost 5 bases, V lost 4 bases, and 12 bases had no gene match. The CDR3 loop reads CSVVVRDRASHEQYF. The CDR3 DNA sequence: TGCAGCGTTGTTGTCAGGGACAGGGCGTCTCACGAGCAGTACTTC.

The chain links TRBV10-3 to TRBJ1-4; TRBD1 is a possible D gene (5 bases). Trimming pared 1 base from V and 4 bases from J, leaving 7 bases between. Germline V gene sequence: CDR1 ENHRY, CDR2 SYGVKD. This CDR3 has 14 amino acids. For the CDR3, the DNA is TGTGCCATCAGTGAGTGGCAGGGTAATGAAAAACTGTTTTTT. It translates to CAISEWQGNEKLFF.

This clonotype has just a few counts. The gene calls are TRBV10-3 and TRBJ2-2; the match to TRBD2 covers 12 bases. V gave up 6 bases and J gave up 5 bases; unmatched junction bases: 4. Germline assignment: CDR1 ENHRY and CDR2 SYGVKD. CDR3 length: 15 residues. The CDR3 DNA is TGTGCCATCAGCGGGACTAGCGGGCTTACCGGGGAGCTGTTTTTT. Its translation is CAISGTSGLTGELFF.

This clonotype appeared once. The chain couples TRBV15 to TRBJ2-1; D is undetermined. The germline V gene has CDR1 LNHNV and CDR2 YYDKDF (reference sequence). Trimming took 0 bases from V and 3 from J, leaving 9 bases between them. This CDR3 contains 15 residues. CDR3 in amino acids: CATSRDSGDYNEQFF. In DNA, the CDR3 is TGTGCCACCAGCAGAGATAGTGGGGACTACAATGAGCAGTTCTTC.

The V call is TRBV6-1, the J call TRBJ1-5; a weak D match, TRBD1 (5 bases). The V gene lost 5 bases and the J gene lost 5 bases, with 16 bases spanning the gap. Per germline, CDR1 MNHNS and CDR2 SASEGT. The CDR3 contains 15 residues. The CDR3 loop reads CASSHNPGSYQPQHF. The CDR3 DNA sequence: TGTGCCAGCAGTCACAACCCAGGGAGCTATCAGCCCCAGCATTTT.

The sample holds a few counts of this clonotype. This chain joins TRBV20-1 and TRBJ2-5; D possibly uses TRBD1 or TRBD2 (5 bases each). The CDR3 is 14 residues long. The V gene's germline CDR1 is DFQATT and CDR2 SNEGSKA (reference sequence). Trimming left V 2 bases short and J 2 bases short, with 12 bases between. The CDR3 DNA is TGCAGTGCTAGACCGGGACCTATTCAAGAGACCCAGTACTTC. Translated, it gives CSARPGPIQETQYF.

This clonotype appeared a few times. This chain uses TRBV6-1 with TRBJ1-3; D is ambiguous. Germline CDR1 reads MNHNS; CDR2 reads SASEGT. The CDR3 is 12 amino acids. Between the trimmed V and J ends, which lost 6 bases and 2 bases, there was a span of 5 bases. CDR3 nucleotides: TGTGCCAGCAGCACAACTGGAAACACCATATATTTT. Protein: CASSTTGNTIYF.